The 7 T cell receptor beta chains below come from one sample, sequenced in a study of blood T cell repertoires in COVID-19. Clones were read by immunoSEQ multiplex PCR, and TCRdb kept only the in-frame ones, dropping some. The table lists under 60,000 clones, roughly 85% of them singletons, with roughly 25% in the top ten. Sequencing used peripheral blood. Source of these receptors: a man aged 70 or older with acute or convalescent COVID-19.

This chain joins TRBV20-1 and TRBJ1-2; D is possibly TRBD1 (5 bases). Trimming took off 3 bases at V and 2 bases at J, with 13 bases between the two ends. The CDR3 has 14 residues. The germline CDR1 and CDR2 sequences are DFQATT and SNEGSKA (reference sequence). Written as DNA, the CDR3 is TGCAGTGCTAGTAATACAGGCCCAAACTATGGCTACACCTTC. Its protein is CSASNTGPNYGYTF.

The V call is TRBV10-2, the J call TRBJ2-3; 10 bases match TRBD2. Germline loops: CDR1 WSHSY, CDR2 SAAADI. J was trimmed by 2 bases and V by 6 bases; bases with no gene match: 8. The CDR3 extends over 16 amino acids. The CDR3 spells CASRGLASYYTDTQYF. The CDR3 nucleotides are TGCGCCAGCAGGGGACTAGCGAGTTACTACACAGATACGCAGTATTTT.

The chain uses TRBV5-4 and TRBJ1-2; D may be TRBD1 (5 bases). Germline values: CDR1 SGHNT, CDR2 YYREEE (reference sequence). The CDR3 consists of 16 residues. Trimming cost V 4 bases and J 7 bases, with 23 bases left between them. The CDR3 bases are TGTGCCAGCAGCACGGAGGGTGTGGGGGGATGGATTGGCTACACCTTC. Encoded protein: CASSTEGVGGWIGYTF.

The V and J genes are TRBV7-2 and TRBJ1-6; D remains unclear. The germline V gene has CDR1 SGHTA and CDR2 FQGNSA. The CDR3 covers 13 residues. Trimming pared 5 bases from V and 8 bases from J, leaving 10 bases between. The CDR3 region has the DNA TGTGCCAGCAGCCCGGACGGGGATTCACCCCTCCACTTT. It translates to CASSPDGDSPLHF.

CDR3 amino acids: CASSFSTNTEAFF. CDR3 nucleotide sequence: TGCGCCAGCAGCTTCAGTACGAACACTGAAGCTTTCTTT. The rearrangement joins TRBV5-1 to TRBJ1-1; D is unresolved. V lost 2 bases and J 1 base, leaving 6 bases between the germline ends. The CDR3 sequence is 13 residues long. Germline V gene lookup returns CDR1 SGHRS and CDR2 YFSETQ.

This chain connects TRBV5-4 to TRBJ2-5, with D possibly matching TRBD2 (6 bases). Germline V gene data show CDR1 as SGHNT and CDR2 as YYREEE (reference sequence). CDR3 size: 16 residues. Trimming took off 3 bases at V and 4 bases at J, with 19 bases between the two ends. DNA of the CDR3: TGTGCCAGCAGCTCCGGGCCAGGTGGGGGGTTAGAGACCCAGTACTTC. Translating it yields CASSSGPGGGLETQYF.

The sample holds a few counts of this clone. The chain has TRBV7-9 and TRBJ2-3, with a possible D match to TRBD2 (6 bases). The CDR3 is 17 residues long. Per germline, CDR1 SEHNR and CDR2 FQNEAQ (reference sequence). V shed 6 bases and J shed 3 bases, with 22 bases lying between them. The CDR3 loop is CASRPWLGGDGTDTQYF. CDR3 in DNA: TGTGCCAGCAGACCCTGGTTGGGGGGAGATGGAACAGATACGCAGTATTTT.